The TCR beta chain described here comes from a study of blood T cell repertoires in COVID-19. The germline V gene has CDR1 MNHEY and CDR2 SMNVEV (reference sequence). V gave up 2 bases and J gave up 8 bases, with 12 bases separating them. The CDR3 is made up of 14 amino acids. Libraries were prepared by immunoSEQ multiplex PCR; TCRdb keeps only in-frame clonotypes and omits some of them. The repertoire has approximately 250,000 clones, 80% to 90% of them found once; the top ten carry about 2.1%. Material for sequencing was peripheral blood. This sequence was found in a man in his forties who had recovered from COVID-19. The chain is built from TRBV27 and TRBJ1-4; the D gene is possibly TRBD1 (5 bases). Written as DNA, the CDR3 is TGTGCCAGCAGTTTAGCAGGGATGGGGGAAAAACTGTTTTTT. Its protein is CASSLAGMGEKLFF. The whole variable domain, filled in from reference TRBV27 and TRBJ1-4, reads EAQVTQNPRYLITVTGKKLTVTCSQNMNHEYMSWYRQDPGLGLRQIYYSMNVEVTDKGDVPEGYKVSRKEKRNFPLILESPSPNQTSLYFCASSLAGMGEKLFFGSGTQLSVL.